This TCR beta chain derives from a study of metastatic and nonmetastatic thyroid tumors. Across the whole study: Repertoires from blood and tumor or nodule tissue of malignant and benign thyroid patients were compared.

Broader study findings: Within blood and tumor, benign nodules reportedly had significantly lower TCR beta diversity than malignant thyroid tumors did.

With regard to this clone: Its antigen is not identified. A read error may produce the germline difference seen at one junction end.

Germline loops: CDR1 SSHAT, CDR2 FNYEAQ (reference sequence). There are 13 residues in the CDR3. Original handling: A papillary thyroid cancer distant-metastasis classifier was built from CDR3 differences across clinicopathological groups. TCRdb re-processed the PCR reads through MiXCR. The V and J calls and clone size are TCRdb's, not the authors'. The profile shows about 6,500 clones, about 35% of them singletons. Patients had received no treatment of any kind before thyroid surgery. The V call is TRBV7-7, the J call TRBJ2-5, with 8 bases identical to TRBD2. Sequencing was carried out using adjacent normal tissue. The clonotype was recovered from a female donor with papillary thyroid cancer or a benign thyroid nodule (not recorded which). Some clones in this sample may be carry-over from other donors' samples. CDR3 sequence (DNA): TGTGCTAGCAGCTTCGAACTAGCGGAAACCCAGTACTTC. Protein: CASSFELAETQYF.